These T cell receptor beta chains were read from a single sample in a study of blood T cells in healthy people across ages. TCRdb independently ran MiXCR on the 5' RACE reads; one entry per CDR3 protein. The table includes some 1.6 million distinct CDR3 sequences, roughly 32% detected once. The specimen was blood. The source is a woman aged 25 to 45 in good health. CDR3s include the opening cysteine and the closing phenylalanine or tryptophan. Fields, in order: D gene, clone size, V gene, J gene, CDR3 DNA, CDR3 protein. D genes are given only for firm matches. Expanded clones get a size class; other rows say once, few or many, or leave the size out.

TRBD2	few	TRBV5-1	TRBJ2-3	TGCGCCAGCAGTTCGCTCCCCCCGACTAGCCTCACAGATACGCAGTATTTT	CASSSLPPTSLTDTQYF
TRBD2	NA	TRBV20-1	TRBJ2-3	TGCAGTGCTAGAGATAGAGGACGGGAGGTTGCCCTGACAGATACGCAGTATTTT	CSARDRGREVALTDTQYF
TRBD1	NA	TRBV7-8	TRBJ1-2	TGTGCCAGCTACCCCGGGACAGGACTGCTCATGGGCTATGGCTACACCTTC	CASYPGTGLLMGYGYTF
NA	NA	TRBV6-2/TRBV6-3	TRBJ1-2	TGTGCCAGCGGGGGGGGCATTTTCTATGGCTACACCTTC	CASGGGIFYGYTF
NA	many	TRBV20-1	TRBJ2-7	TGCAGTGACCCCCGGGGGGCGGGACGATCCTACGAGCAGTACTTC	CSDPRGAGRSYEQYF
NA	few	TRBV5-1	TRBJ2-1	TGCGCCAGCAGCGCCGGGACGGGCAATGAGCAGTTCTTC	CASSAGTGNEQFF
NA	NA	TRBV27	TRBJ2-5	TGTGCCAGCAGTTCAGGGAAGACCCAGTACTTC	CASSSGKTQYF
TRBD2	few	TRBV9	TRBJ2-1	TGTGCCAGCAGCGTAGCTCCAGCGGGACGAGGAAATGAGCAGTTCTTC	CASSVAPAGRGNEQFF
TRBD2	NA	TRBV6-6	TRBJ2-1	TGTGCCAGCAGTCGGACGGCGGGGGGGGACAATGAGCAGTTCTTC	CASSRTAGGDNEQFF
TRBD1	few	TRBV6-5	TRBJ2-1	TGTGCCAGCACCCGGACAGGGTACAGCAATGAGCAGTTCTTC	CASTRTGYSNEQFF
NA	NA	TRBV20-1	TRBJ2-2	TGCAGTGCCCCTTCGGGCCTGACAACCGGGGAGCTGTTTTTT	CSAPSGLTTGELFF
NA	NA	TRBV7-9	TRBJ2-6	TGTGCCAGCAGCTTAGGAGACGGAGGCTCTGGGGCCAACGTCCGGACTTTC	CASSLGDGGSGANVRTF
NA	NA	TRBV2	TRBJ2-7	TGTGCCAGCATTAGGGAGCCTACGCAGCAGTACTTC	CASIREPTQQYF
NA	few	TRBV5-1	TRBJ2-7	TGCGCCAGCAGCCGTCTACGGGGCTCCTCCTACGAGCAGTACTTC	CASSRLRGSSYEQYF
TRBD2	few	TRBV27	TRBJ2-7	TGTGCCAGCAGTTTGGCCGGGACTAGCGGGACCTACGAGCAGTACTTC	CASSLAGTSGTYEQYF
NA	NA	TRBV28	TRBJ1-6	TGTGCCAGCAGTTTCTCTTTCGGTAGCGGTTCACCCCTCCACTTT	CASSFSFGSGSPLHF
NA	many	TRBV5-6	TRBJ1-2	TGTGCCAGCAGCTTGCGGGGAAATAACGCCTATGGCTACACCTTC	CASSLRGNNAYGYTF
NA	NA	TRBV2	TRBJ2-5	TGTGCCAGCATCCAGGGGCGGATAGAGACCCAGTACTTC	CASIQGRIETQYF